The present entry profiles one TCR beta chain with its context. Assay: immunoSEQ multiplex PCR; the TCRdb copy retains only in-frame clones and omits some. Of around 200,000 clones in the sample, around four fifths were seen once. This sample was taken from a study of blood T cell repertoires in COVID-19. Study at large: Italy, Spain and the United States were the sources of the convalescent and acute COVID-19 samples. T cells, B-cell-depleted T cells, or PBMCs supplied cDNA or gDNA.

Trimming at V came to 3 bases and at J to 6 bases, leaving 4 bases not matched to a gene. The CDR3 runs to 15 residues. CDR1 and CDR2 from the germline V gene are SGHRS and YFSETQ. Sequenced sample: peripheral blood. The sequence was obtained from a woman between 40 and 55 years old with acute or convalescent COVID-19. The J gene is TRBJ1-6, the V gene TRBV5-1, with 9 bases aligning to TRBD1. CDR3 DNA sequence: TGCGCCAGCAGCTCTCAACAGGGGGCTAATTCACCCCTCCACTTT. Protein: CASSSQQGANSPLHF.